One T cell receptor (beta chain) is described in this entry. Antigen specificity is unknown. The CDR3 totals 17 residues. V lost 5 bases to trimming and J lost 3 bases; unmatched junction nucleotides: 10. CDR1 and CDR2 from the germline V gene are MNHEY and SMNVEV (reference sequence). The assay was immunoSEQ multiplex PCR, and TCRdb's table has in-frame clones only and misses some. The repertoire holds around 110,000 clones, approximately 94% seen once, with 1.5% to 2% in the top ten. This specimen comes from a study of siplizumab effects on memory and regulatory T cells. Study-wide results and limits: Proliferating siplizumab-cultured Tregs lacked confirmed suppressive function.

The chain combines TRBV27 with TRBJ2-7; 13 bases are shared with TRBD2. Sequencing was performed on non-Treg CD4+ T cells sorted from blood. This receptor was obtained from a human donor in good health. The chain's CDR3 is CASSIGTSGTSGYEQYF. The DNA for the CDR3 is TGTGCCAGCAGTATCGGGACTAGCGGGACGTCGGGCTACGAGCAGTACTTC.